A single sample gave rise to the 27 T cell receptor beta chains below, sequenced in a study of T cell changes during pregnancy in multiple sclerosis. Here immunoSEQ multiplex PCR was the method, and the copy in TCRdb shows in-frame clones only, minus some. Of roughly 100,000 clones in the sample, approximately 90% were seen once. Specimen: peripheral blood, collected after pregnancy. All receptors come from a female donor with multiple sclerosis, enrolled in a pregnancy study.

The chain joins TRBV7-9 to TRBJ1-1; D not certain. The CDR3 covers 12 residues. Germline CDR1 and CDR2: SEHNR and FQNEAQ (reference sequence). Trimming cost V 5 bases and J 1 base, with 5 bases left between them. Written as DNA, the CDR3 is TGTGCCAGCAGCCCCAAGAACACTGAAGCTTTCTTT. This encodes CASSPKNTEAFF.

This chain joins TRBV14 and TRBJ2-1, with D uncertain. This CDR3 spans 12 amino acids. Trimming removed 0 bases at V and 10 bases at J, with 7 bases between. Germline lookup yields CDR1 SGHDN and CDR2 FVKESK. CDR3 DNA: TGTGCCAGCAGCCAAGAATCAGGCGAGCAGTTCTTC. Translated: CASSQESGEQFF.

The table lists this clone with a count of one. The chain recombines TRBV30 with TRBJ2-4; possibly TRBD1 for D (6 bases). CDR3 length equals 12 residues. CDR1 is GTSNPN, CDR2 SVGIG, per germline (reference sequence). The V and J ends lost 1 base and 7 bases respectively, with 8 bases between them. CDR3 loop: CAWSAGQNIQYF. As DNA, the CDR3 is TGTGCCTGGAGTGCTGGACAGAACATTCAGTACTTC.

Only one count was recorded for this clone. The CDR3 coding sequence is TGTGCCAGTAGTCTGGTAGCCGGGACAGGGGGCGCAGACTATGGCTACACCTTC. Protein sequence: CASSLVAGTGGADYGYTF. The chain combines TRBV19 with TRBJ1-2, with 12 bases that match TRBD1. Germline CDR1 reads LNHDA; CDR2 reads SQIVND (reference sequence). The CDR3 runs 18 residues. V shed 5 bases, J shed 3 bases, and the junction held 13 bases outside the gene matches.

The chain links TRBV5-1 to TRBJ2-1, with 11 bases aligning to TRBD2. The CDR3 is 16 amino acids. Germline V gene lookup returns CDR1 SGHRS and CDR2 YFSETQ. J lost 6 bases, V lost 1 base, and 6 bases had no gene match. The CDR3 region is CASSLLSGGGSNEQFF. The CDR3 nucleotides read TGCGCCAGCAGCTTGCTTAGCGGGGGGGGTAGCAATGAGCAGTTCTTC.

The rearrangement joins TRBV19 to TRBJ2-3, with 10 positions matching TRBD1. The ends lost 5 bases at V and 3 bases at J; junction bases unmatched: 5. Germline CDR1 is LNHDA and CDR2 is SQIVND (reference sequence). The CDR3 extends over 15 amino acids. The CDR3 region has the DNA TGTGCCAGTAGTTCGACAGGGGGCTTGACAGATACGCAGTATTTT. This codes for CASSSTGGLTDTQYF.

This sequence joins TRBV7-3 and TRBJ2-1, with D tentatively TRBD2 (6 bases). This CDR3 spans 16 amino acids. V lost 5 bases and J 5 bases, leaving 19 bases between the germline ends. Germline V CDR1 and CDR2: SGHTA, FQGTGA. For the CDR3, the DNA is TGTGCCAGCAGCCCTCTCTGGGAGGTCATCGACAATGAGCAGTTCTTC. Its translation is CASSPLWEVIDNEQFF.

In its sample, this clone was seen a few times. CDR3 nucleotides: TGTGCCAGCAGGGACAGGGCGAGCTCCTACGAGCAGTACTTC. Translation gives CASRDRASSYEQYF. The chain combines TRBV19 with TRBJ2-7; 9 bases line up with TRBD1. The V segment lost 9 bases and the J segment 0 bases; nucleotides outside the gene matches: 6. This CDR3 is built from 14 residues. The germline V gene has CDR1 LNHDA and CDR2 SQIVND (reference sequence).

This clone was detected only a few times. The J gene is TRBJ1-1, the V gene TRBV30; D is perhaps TRBD1 (5 bases). V lost 0 bases and J 5 bases, leaving 19 bases between the germline ends. There are 16 residues in the CDR3. Germline CDR1 GTSNPN, CDR2 SVGIG (reference sequence). The CDR3: CAWSVWARRKGTEAFF. The CDR3 DNA sequence: TGTGCCTGGAGTGTATGGGCTCGAAGAAAGGGGACTGAAGCTTTCTTT.

The rearrangement uses TRBV13 and TRBJ2-7; maybe TRBD1 (6 bases). Germline V gene lookup returns CDR1 PRHDT and CDR2 FYEKMQ (reference sequence). V was cut by 4 bases and J by 3 bases, with 25 bases left in between. The CDR3 is made up of 18 amino acids. The CDR3 region is CASSYRLGQPTAIYEQYF. CDR3 in DNA: TGTGCCAGCAGCTACCGCTTAGGACAGCCGACGGCCATCTACGAGCAGTACTTC.

V gene TRBV5-4 combines with J gene TRBJ1-1; 8 bases fit TRBD1. Unmatched junction bases numbered 11, after V lost 4 bases and J lost 3 bases. This CDR3 is built from 16 residues. The germline V gene has CDR1 SGHNT and CDR2 YYREEE (reference sequence). CDR3 residues: CASSGLYTGGDTEAFF. DNA for the CDR3: TGTGCCAGCAGCGGCCTTTATACAGGGGGGGACACTGAAGCTTTCTTT. Full variable domain (remainder filled in from reference TRBV5-4 and TRBJ1-1): ETGVTQSPTHLIKTRGQQVTLRCSSQSGHNTVSWYQQALGQGPQFIFQYYREEENGRGNFPPRFSGLQFPNYSSELNVNALELDDSALYLCASSGLYTGGDTEAFFGQGTRLTVV.

The rearrangement links TRBV10-3 to TRBJ1-1; D remains unclear. Germline CDR1 and CDR2: ENHRY and SYGVKD. V lost 3 bases, J lost 6 bases, and 14 bases lay in between. The CDR3 spans 14 residues. The CDR3 loop is CAISETGERAEAFF. The CDR3 DNA reads TGTGCCATCAGTGAAACCGGGGAACGGGCTGAAGCTTTCTTT.

V and J are TRBV10-3 and TRBJ1-1; D may be TRBD1 (6 bases). The V end lost 11 bases, the J end lost 1 base, and 8 bases lay between the germline ends. The length of the CDR3 is 11 residues. CDR1 is ENHRY, CDR2 SYGVKD, per germline. CDR3: CAATGNTEAFF. CDR3 nucleotide sequence: TGTGCCGCGACAGGGAACACTGAAGCTTTCTTT.

The V gene is TRBV28, the J gene TRBJ2-7; D perhaps matches TRBD2 (7 bases). Germline-derived CDR1 and CDR2 are MDHEN and SYDVKM. CDR3 length: 13 amino acids. V dropped 6 bases and J dropped 4 bases, with 13 bases sitting between them. DNA for the CDR3: TGTGCCAGCAGAAGGGGGGGCAAGTACGAGCAGTACTTC. Protein product: CASRRGGKYEQYF.

This clone was picked up one time. The rearrangement joins TRBV14 to TRBJ2-7; possible D gene TRBD1, 6 bases. The V end was cut by 4 bases, the J end by 1 base, with 14 bases between. The CDR3 runs to 15 residues. In germline, CDR1 is SGHDN, CDR2 FVKESK. The CDR3 sequence is CASSPFPGTSYEQYF. CDR3 DNA sequence: TGTGCCAGCAGCCCCTTTCCCGGGACATCCTACGAGCAGTACTTC.

In this sample, this clone turned up once. The CDR3 sequence is CASNPRGNQPQHF. CDR3 DNA sequence: TGTGCCAGCAATCCAAGGGGTAATCAGCCCCAGCATTTT. The gene calls are TRBV28 and TRBJ1-5; weak D call: TRBD1 (5 bases). V lost 7 bases and J lost 4, with 11 bases in between. The CDR3 covers 13 residues. Per germline, CDR1 MDHEN and CDR2 SYDVKM.

The V call is TRBV6-4, the J call TRBJ1-3, with 8 bases lining up with TRBD1. The CDR3 is 16 residues long. Per the germline V gene, CDR1 is MRHNA and CDR2 is SNTAGT. J gave up 4 bases and V 7 bases, and 12 bases lay outside the gene matches. For the CDR3, the DNA is TGTGCCAGCACCGTCGTCAGGGGGCTGACCGGAAACACCATATATTTT. This sequence encodes CASTVVRGLTGNTIYF.

The chain recombines TRBV7-2 with TRBJ1-1; the match to TRBD1 covers 7 bases. After removal of 5 bases from V and 5 bases from J, the junction contained 5 bases not matched to a gene. The CDR3 spans 13 residues. CDR1 and CDR2 (germline): SGHTA, FQGNSA. The CDR3 nucleotides are TGTGCCAGCAGCCTGACAGGGCAAACTGAAGCTTTCTTT. Residues: CASSLTGQTEAFF.

The sample holds one count of this clone. This sequence joins TRBV10-3 and TRBJ1-5, with TRBD1 matching 8 bases. The V gene's germline CDR1 is ENHRY and CDR2 SYGVKD. This CDR3 region has 14 residues. Trimming at V came to 10 bases and at J to 3 bases, leaving 8 bases not matched to a gene. CDR3 bases: TGTGCCACCAAGACGGACAGGGACAATCAGCCCCAGCATTTT. This sequence encodes CATKTDRDNQPQHF.

The rearrangement uses TRBV6-5 and TRBJ2-1; 10 bases fit TRBD1. This CDR3 is 13 amino acids long. The germline CDR1 and CDR2 sequences are MNHEY and SVGAGI. J was trimmed by 6 bases and V by 6 bases; bases with no gene match: 2. The CDR3 is CASRRTGGNEQFF. CDR3 DNA: TGTGCCAGCAGACGGACAGGGGGCAATGAGCAGTTCTTC.

This clone was observed a single time. The genes are TRBV12-5 and TRBJ2-3; D possibly corresponds to TRBD1 (5 bases). CDR1 is LGHNT, CDR2 FRNRAP, per germline. V was trimmed by 1 base and J by 0 bases, leaving 8 bases between them. The CDR3 is made up of 15 amino acids. CDR3 DNA sequence: TGTGCTAGTGGTTTGGGCAGGGTAAGCACAGATACGCAGTATTTT. It codes for CASGLGRVSTDTQYF.

The J gene is TRBJ1-1, the V gene TRBV13, with D possibly being TRBD1 (5 bases). The CDR3 has 17 amino acids. The V gene lost 5 bases and the J gene lost 0 bases, with 19 bases spanning the gap. Germline CDR1 reads PRHDT; CDR2 reads FYEKMQ (reference sequence). The CDR3 DNA sequence: TGTGCCAGCAGCCGAGGCGGGGCGACGCCTATGAACACTGAAGCTTTCTTT. Amino acid sequence: CASSRGGATPMNTEAFF.

This clone has only a few counts. The CDR3 coding sequence is TGTGCCAGCAGTTCGCGGGGGGGCAGCAATCAGCCCCAGCATTTT. Its protein product is CASSSRGGSNQPQHF. This chain uses TRBV6-6 with TRBJ1-5; perhaps TRBD1 as D (6 bases). Trimming took 4 bases from V and 1 from J, leaving 11 bases between them. Germline values: CDR1 MNHNY, CDR2 SVGAGI (reference sequence). The CDR3 covers 15 residues.

The chain combines TRBV2 with TRBJ1-2; D remains ambiguous. This CDR3 has 14 amino acids. The V and J ends lost 1 base and 8 bases respectively, with 14 bases between them. Germline V gene data show CDR1 as SNHLY and CDR2 as FYNNEI. The CDR3 region has the DNA TGTGCCAGCAGTGAAGAAGCCCAAGCGGGAGGCTACACCTTC. It encodes CASSEEAQAGGYTF.

The genes are TRBV2 and TRBJ2-1; perhaps TRBD1 as D (6 bases). CDR3 size: 11 residues. Per the germline V gene, CDR1 is SNHLY and CDR2 is FYNNEI. Between the trimmed V and J ends, which lost 3 bases and 15 bases, there was a span of 12 bases. In DNA form, the CDR3 reads TGTGCCAGCAGTGACTGGGGGCATCGGTTCTTC. Its translation is CASSDWGHRFF.

The V and J genes are TRBV9 and TRBJ2-2; 7 bases match TRBD1. V shed 4 bases, J shed 1 base, and the junction held 4 bases outside the gene matches. There are 15 residues in the CDR3. CDR1 SGDLS and CDR2 YYNGEE come from the germline V gene. CDR3 sequence reads: CASSSWTGNTGELFF. CDR3 nucleotide sequence: TGTGCCAGCAGCTCCTGGACAGGGAACACCGGGGAGCTGTTTTTT.

This clone was recorded once. This chain links TRBV28 with TRBJ1-4, with D perhaps matching TRBD1 (6 bases). The germline gives CDR1 MDHEN, CDR2 SYDVKM. The CDR3 is 13 amino acids. V was cut by 6 bases and J by 8 bases, with 13 bases left in between. The CDR3 region has the DNA TGTGCCAGCAGCCCTTCAGGGGAGGAAAAACTGTTTTTT. Its translation: CASSPSGEEKLFF.